This T cell receptor (beta chain) stems from a study of beta chain features in type 1 diabetes. Per germline, CDR1 MDHEN and CDR2 SYDVKM. The ends lost 9 bases at V and 7 bases at J; junction bases unmatched: 10. This CDR3 is built from 14 residues. The isolated RNA, all of it, was reverse transcribed, so expressed TCRB transcripts were what got sequenced. Only in-frame clones appear in the TCRdb table, and some are missing; sequencing was by immunoSEQ multiplex PCR. Seen here are over 150,000 clones, around 13% observed once, and the top ten hold approximately 0.62%. The chain joins TRBV28 to TRBJ2-1, with TRBD2 matching 9 bases. This clonotype was obtained from a woman aged 18-29 years in good health. The sequenced material came from central memory CD4+ T cells from blood. The CDR3 is CASMLRAGGNEQFF. CDR3 bases: TGTGCCAGTATGTTACGAGCGGGAGGAAATGAGCAGTTCTTC.